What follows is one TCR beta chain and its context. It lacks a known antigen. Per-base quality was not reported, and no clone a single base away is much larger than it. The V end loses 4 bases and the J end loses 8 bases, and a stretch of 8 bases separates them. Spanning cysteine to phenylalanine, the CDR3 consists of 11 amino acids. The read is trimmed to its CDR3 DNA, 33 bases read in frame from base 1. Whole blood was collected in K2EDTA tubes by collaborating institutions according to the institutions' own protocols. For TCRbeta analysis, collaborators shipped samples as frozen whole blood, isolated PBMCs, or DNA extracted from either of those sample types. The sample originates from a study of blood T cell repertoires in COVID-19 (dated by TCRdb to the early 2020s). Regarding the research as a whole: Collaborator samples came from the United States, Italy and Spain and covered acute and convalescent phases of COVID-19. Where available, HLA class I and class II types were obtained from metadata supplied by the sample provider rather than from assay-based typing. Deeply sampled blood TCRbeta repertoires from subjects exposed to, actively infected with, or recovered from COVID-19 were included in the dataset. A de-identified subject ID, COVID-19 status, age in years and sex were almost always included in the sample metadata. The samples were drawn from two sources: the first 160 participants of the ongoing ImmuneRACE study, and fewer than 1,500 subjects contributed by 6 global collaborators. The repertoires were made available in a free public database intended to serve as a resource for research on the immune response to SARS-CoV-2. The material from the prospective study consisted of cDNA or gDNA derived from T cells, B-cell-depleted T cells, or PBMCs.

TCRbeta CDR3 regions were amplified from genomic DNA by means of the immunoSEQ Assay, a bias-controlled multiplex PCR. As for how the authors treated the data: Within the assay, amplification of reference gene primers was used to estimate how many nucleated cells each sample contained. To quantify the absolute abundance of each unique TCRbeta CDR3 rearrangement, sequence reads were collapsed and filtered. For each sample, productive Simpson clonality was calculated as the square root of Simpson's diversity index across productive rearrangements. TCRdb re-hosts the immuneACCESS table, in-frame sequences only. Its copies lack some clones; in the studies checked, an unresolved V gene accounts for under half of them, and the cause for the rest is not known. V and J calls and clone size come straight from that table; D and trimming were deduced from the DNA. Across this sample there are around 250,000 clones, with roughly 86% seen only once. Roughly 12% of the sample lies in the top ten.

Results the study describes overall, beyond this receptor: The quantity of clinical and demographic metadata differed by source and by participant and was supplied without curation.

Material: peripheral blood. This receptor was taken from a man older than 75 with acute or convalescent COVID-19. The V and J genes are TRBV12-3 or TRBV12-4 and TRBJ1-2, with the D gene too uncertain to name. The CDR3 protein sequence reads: CASSYGGGYTF. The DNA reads TGTGCCAGCAGTTATGGCGGGGGCTACACCTTC.